This T cell receptor beta chain was observed in a study of T cells after yellow fever vaccination. Notes on the study in general: Reappearance after the booster was seen for most primary-vaccination clones, at 95% to 96% CD4 and about 90% CD8. The secondary response was weaker but peaked faster, day 5 versus 15.

The length of the CDR3 is 16 residues. Germline V gene sequence: CDR1 LNHNV, CDR2 YYDKDF (reference sequence). Deletions cut 0 bases from V and 3 bases from J, with 12 bases between. Template switching by 5'RACE produced TCR cDNA, adding a universal primer site and UMIs. TCRdb passed the 5' RACE reads through MiXCR, listing each CDR3 protein once. This table has 300,000 to 350,000 distinct CDR3 sequences, around 8.1% appearing once. About this clonotype: Its target is not known.

The specimen comprised PBMCs, sampled roughly 47 days after the first yellow fever vaccination. This TCR was recovered from a man younger than 35 who received the YFV17D yellow fever vaccine. This sequence joins TRBV15 and TRBJ2-1; D ambiguous. The DNA of the CDR3 is TGTGCCACCAGCAGAGACAGACCTATTAACTACAATGAGCAGTTCTTC. Translated, it gives CATSRDRPINYNEQFF.